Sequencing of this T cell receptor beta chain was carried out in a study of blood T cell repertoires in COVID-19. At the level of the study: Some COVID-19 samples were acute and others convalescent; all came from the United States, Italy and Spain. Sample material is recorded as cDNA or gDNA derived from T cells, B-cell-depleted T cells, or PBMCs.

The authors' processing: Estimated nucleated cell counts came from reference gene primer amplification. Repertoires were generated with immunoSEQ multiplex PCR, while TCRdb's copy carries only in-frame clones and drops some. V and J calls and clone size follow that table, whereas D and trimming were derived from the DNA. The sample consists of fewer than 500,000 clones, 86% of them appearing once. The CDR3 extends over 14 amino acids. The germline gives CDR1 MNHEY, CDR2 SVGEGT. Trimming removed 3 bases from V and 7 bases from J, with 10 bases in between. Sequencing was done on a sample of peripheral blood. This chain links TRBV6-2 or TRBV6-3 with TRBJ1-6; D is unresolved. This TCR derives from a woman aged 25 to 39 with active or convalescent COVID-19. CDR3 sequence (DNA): TGTGCCAGCAGTTATGGTATTGCGAATTCACCCCTCCACTTT. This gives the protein CASSYGIANSPLHF.